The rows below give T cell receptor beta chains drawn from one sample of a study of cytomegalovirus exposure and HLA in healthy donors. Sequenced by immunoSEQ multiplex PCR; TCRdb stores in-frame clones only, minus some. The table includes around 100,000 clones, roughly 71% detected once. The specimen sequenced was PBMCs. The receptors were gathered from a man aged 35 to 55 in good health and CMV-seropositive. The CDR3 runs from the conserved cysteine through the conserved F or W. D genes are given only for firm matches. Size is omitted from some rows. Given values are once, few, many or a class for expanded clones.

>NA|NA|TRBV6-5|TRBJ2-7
TGTGCCAGCAGTAAAGGGAGAGACTCTTCCTACGAGCAGTACTTC
CASSKGRDSSYEQYF
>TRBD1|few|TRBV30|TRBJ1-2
TGTGCCTGGAGCAGGGGGCTAGGCTACACCTTC
CAWSRGLGYTF
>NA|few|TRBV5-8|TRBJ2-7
TGTGCCAGCAGCTCCGGGGACACCTACGAGCAGTACTTC
CASSSGDTYEQYF
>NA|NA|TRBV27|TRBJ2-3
TGTGCCAGCAGTTTATGGGGCGGTCCGGGAGATACGCAGTATTTT
CASSLWGGPGDTQYF
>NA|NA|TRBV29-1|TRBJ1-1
TGCAGCGTTGAGGGGAATCGGAGGGAAGCTTTCTTT
CSVEGNRREAFF
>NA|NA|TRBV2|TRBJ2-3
TGTGCCAGCCGGGGGTCCACAGATACGCAGTATTTT
CASRGSTDTQYF
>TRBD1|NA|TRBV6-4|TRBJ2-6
TGTGCCAGCAGCGATACAGGGGAAGGGGCCAACGTCCTGACTTTC
CASSDTGEGANVLTF
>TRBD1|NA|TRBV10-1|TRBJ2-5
TGCGCCAGCAGTGCCCCGGGACAGGGAGTAAAGTACTTC
CASSAPGQGVKYF
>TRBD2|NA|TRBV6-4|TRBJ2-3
TGTGCCAGCAGTGAACTAGCGGGAGACACAGATACGCAGTATTTT
CASSELAGDTDTQYF
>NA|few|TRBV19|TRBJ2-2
TGTGCCAGTAGCAAACAGGACAGCACCGGGGAGCTGTTTTTT
CASSKQDSTGELFF
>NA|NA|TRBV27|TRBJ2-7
TGTGCCAGCAGTTGGCGGGAATGGAACGAGCAGTACTTC
CASSWREWNEQYF
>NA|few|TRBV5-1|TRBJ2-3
TGCGCCAGCAGCTTGGGCGGATCCTCCACAGATACGCAGTATTTT
CASSLGGSSTDTQYF
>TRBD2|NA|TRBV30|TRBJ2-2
TGTGCCTGGGCGGGACTAGCGGGAACCGGGGAGCTGTTTTTT
CAWAGLAGTGELFF
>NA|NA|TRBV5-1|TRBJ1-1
TGCGCCAGCAGCTTGGAGGGGCGCGGCACTGAAGCTTTCTTT
CASSLEGRGTEAFF
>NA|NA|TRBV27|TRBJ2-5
TGTGCCAGCAGTTCCCTACTCGCAAGCGGGTTCCAAGAGACCCAGTACTTC
CASSSLLASGFQETQYF
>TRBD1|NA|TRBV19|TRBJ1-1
TGTGCCAGTGACAGGGGGCCTTTCCTGACGACTGAAGCTTTCTTT
CASDRGPFLTTEAFF
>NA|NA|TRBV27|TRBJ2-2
TGTGCCAGCAGTTCTGGACTGAGGGCCGGGGAGCTGTTTTTT
CASSSGLRAGELFF
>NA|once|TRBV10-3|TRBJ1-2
TGTGCCATCAGTGAGTCGGAAGGGGGTAGTGGCTACACCTTC
CAISESEGGSGYTF
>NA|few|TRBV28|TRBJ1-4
TGTGCCAGCATCTCACCGGGGTCTAATGAAAAACTGTTTTTT
CASISPGSNEKLFF
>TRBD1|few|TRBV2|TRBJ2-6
TGTGCCAGTAACTTTCTGGCGGGACAGGATATTTGGAGCTCTGGGGCCAACGTCCTGACTTTC
CASNFLAGQDIWSSGANVLTF
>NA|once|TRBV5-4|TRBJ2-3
TGTGCCAGCAGCGCAACAGGTTCTAGCACAGATACGCAGTATTTT
CASSATGSSTDTQYF
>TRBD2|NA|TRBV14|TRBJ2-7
TGTGCCAGCAGCCAAGATCGGAGCGGGAGGGCCTTCGCGGACGAGCAGTACTTC
CASSQDRSGRAFADEQYF
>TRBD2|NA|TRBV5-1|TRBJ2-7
TGCGCCAGCAGCTTGGCCCCGACTAGCGACTACGAGCAGTACTTC
CASSLAPTSDYEQYF
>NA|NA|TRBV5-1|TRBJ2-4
TGCGCCAGCAGCCCCGTAGATGTAGGAGGAAACATTCAGTACTTC
CASSPVDVGGNIQYF
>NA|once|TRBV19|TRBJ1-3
TGTGCCAGTAGTCAAACAGGATTCTCTGGAAACACCATATATTTT
CASSQTGFSGNTIYF
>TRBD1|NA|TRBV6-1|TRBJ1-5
TGTGCCAGCAGTGAAGGACAGGGGGTCGGCCAGCCCCAGCATTTT
CASSEGQGVGQPQHF
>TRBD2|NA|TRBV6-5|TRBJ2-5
TGTGCCAGCAGCCCCCGGACTAGCAGACAAGAGACCCAGTACTTC
CASSPRTSRQETQYF
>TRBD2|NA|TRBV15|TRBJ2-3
TGTGCCACCAGCAGAGATCGGCGGGAGGGGGTAGATACGCAGTATTTT
CATSRDRREGVDTQYF
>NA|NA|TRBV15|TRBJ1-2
TGTGCCACCAGCTACAGGGAGAAAGGCTACACCTTC
CATSYREKGYTF
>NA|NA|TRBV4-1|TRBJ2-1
TGCGCCAGCAGCCAAGATCCGTCGTTCAATGAGCAGTTCTTC
CASSQDPSFNEQFF
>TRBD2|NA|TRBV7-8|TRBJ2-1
TGTGCCAGCACCCCAATGCTAGCGGGAGGGAACAATGAGCAGTTCTTC
CASTPMLAGGNNEQFF
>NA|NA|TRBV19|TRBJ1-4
TGTGCCAGTAGTAACTCCCCACAGTATGAAAAACTGTTTTTT
CASSNSPQYEKLFF
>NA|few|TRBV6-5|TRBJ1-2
TGTGCCAGCAGTTACTCCGCGGGGTCAAACTATGGCTACACCTTC
CASSYSAGSNYGYTF
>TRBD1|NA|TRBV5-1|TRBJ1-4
TGCGCCAGCAGCCGGGACCAGGGGGAGGAAGAAAAACTGTTTTTT
CASSRDQGEEEKLFF
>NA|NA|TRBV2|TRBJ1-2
TGTGCCAGCAGTCCCGCCGGGGGCTACACCTTC
CASSPAGGYTF
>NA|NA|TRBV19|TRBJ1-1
TGTGCCAGTAGTATTAGGGGGGGGCCGAACACTGAAGCTTTCTTT
CASSIRGGPNTEAFF
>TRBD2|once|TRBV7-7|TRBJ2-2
TGTGCCAGCAGCGCATCGAGCGGGGGACTAAACACCGGGGAGCTGTTTTTT
CASSASSGGLNTGELFF
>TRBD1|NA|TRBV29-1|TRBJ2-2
TGCAGCGTCGGGACAGGGGTCACCGGGGAGCTGTTTTTT
CSVGTGVTGELFF
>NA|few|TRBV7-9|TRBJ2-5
TGTGCCAGCAGCCAACAGGGGAGGTCGGAGACCCAGTACTTC
CASSQQGRSETQYF
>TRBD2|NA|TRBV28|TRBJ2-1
TGTGCCAGCAGTTCCCCCACGGGAGGGCCACACAATGAGCAGTTCTTC
CASSSPTGGPHNEQFF
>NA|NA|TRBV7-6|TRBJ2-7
TGTGCCAGCACCCAAGCGGATAACTACGAGCAGTACTTC
CASTQADNYEQYF
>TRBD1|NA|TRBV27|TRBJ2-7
TGTGCCAGCAGTTTACCGGGGACAGGGCGCGAGCAGTACTTC
CASSLPGTGREQYF
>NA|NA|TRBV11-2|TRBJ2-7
TGTGCCAGCAGGGTCGACTTACGGGGCGAGCAGTACTTC
CASRVDLRGEQYF
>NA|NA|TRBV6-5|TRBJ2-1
TGTGCCAGCAGTTACGGGGGCGCTAACAATGAGCAGTTCTTC
CASSYGGANNEQFF
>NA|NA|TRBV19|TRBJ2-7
TGTGCCAGTAGTCCTTTCCAGGGGTCCTCCTACGAGCAGTACTTC
CASSPFQGSSYEQYF
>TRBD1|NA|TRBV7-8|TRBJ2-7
TGTGCCAGCAGCTTAGGGGACAGGGTTGGAACCTTC
CASSLGDRVGTF